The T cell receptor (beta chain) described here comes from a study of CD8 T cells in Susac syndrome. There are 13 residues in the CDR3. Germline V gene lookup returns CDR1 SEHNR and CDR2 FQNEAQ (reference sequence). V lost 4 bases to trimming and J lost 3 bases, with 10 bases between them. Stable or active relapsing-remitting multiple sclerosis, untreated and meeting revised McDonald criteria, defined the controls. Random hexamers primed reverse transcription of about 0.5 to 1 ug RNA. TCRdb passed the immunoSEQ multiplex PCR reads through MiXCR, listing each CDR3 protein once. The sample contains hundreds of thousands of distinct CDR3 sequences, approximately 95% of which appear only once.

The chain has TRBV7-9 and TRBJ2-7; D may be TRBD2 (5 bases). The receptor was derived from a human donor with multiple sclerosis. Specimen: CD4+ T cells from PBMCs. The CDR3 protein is CASSSSGIYEQYF. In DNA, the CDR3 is TGTGCCAGCAGCTCCTCCGGGATCTACGAGCAGTACTTC.